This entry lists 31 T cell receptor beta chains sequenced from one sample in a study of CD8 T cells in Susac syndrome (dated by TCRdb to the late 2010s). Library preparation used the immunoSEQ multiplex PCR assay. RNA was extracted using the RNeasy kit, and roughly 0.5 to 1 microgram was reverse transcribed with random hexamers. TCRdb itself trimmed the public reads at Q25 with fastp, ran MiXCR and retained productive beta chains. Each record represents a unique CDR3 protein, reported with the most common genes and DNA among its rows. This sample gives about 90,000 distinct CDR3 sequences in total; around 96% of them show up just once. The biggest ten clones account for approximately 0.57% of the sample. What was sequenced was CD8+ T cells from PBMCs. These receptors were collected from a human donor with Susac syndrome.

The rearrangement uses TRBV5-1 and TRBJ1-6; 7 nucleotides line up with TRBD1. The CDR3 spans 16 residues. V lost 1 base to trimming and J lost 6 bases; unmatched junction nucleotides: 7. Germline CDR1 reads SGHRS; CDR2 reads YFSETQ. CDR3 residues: CASSLSTGEGNSPLHF. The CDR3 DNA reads TGCGCCAGCAGCTTGAGCACAGGGGAGGGTAATTCACCCCTCCACTTT.

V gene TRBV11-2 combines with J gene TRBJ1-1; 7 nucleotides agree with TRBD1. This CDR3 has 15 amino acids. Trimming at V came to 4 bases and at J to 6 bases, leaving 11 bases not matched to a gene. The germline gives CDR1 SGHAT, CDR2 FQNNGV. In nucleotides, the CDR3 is TGTGCCAGCAGCTCATTTTCGGACAGGCGAGCTGAAGCTTTCTTT. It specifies CASSSFSDRRAEAFF.

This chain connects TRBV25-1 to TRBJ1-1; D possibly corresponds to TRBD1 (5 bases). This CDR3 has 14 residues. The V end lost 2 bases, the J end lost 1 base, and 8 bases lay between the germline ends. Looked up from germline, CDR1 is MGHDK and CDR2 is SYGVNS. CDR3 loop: CASSELGGNTEAFF. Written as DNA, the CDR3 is TGTGCCAGCAGTGAACTGGGGGGGAACACTGAAGCTTTCTTT.

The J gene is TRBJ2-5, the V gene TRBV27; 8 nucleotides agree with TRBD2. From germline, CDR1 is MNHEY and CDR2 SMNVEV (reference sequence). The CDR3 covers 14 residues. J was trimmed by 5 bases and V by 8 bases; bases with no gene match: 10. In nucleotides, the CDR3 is TGTGCCAGCTGGAAGCGGGGGCCGAGGGAGACCCAGTACTTC. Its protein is CASWKRGPRETQYF.

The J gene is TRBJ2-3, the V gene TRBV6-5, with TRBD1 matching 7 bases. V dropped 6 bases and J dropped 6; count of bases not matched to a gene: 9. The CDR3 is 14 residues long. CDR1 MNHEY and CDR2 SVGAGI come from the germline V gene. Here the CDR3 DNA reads TGTGCCAGCAGCCTGGGACAGCCCAGGGATACGCAGTATTTT. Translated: CASSLGQPRDTQYF.

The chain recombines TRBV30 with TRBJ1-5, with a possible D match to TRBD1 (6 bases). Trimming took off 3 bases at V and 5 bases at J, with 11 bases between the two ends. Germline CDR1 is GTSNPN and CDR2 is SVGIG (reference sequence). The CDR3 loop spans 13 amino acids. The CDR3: CAWSPAGDQPQHF. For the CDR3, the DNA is TGTGCCTGGAGCCCAGCAGGGGATCAGCCCCAGCATTTT. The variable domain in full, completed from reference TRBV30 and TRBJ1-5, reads SQTIHQWPATLVQPVGSPLSLECTVEGTSNPNLYWYRQAAGRGLQLLFYSVGIGQISSEVPQNLSASRPQDRQFILSSKKLLLSDSGFYLCAWSPAGDQPQHFGDGTRLSIL.

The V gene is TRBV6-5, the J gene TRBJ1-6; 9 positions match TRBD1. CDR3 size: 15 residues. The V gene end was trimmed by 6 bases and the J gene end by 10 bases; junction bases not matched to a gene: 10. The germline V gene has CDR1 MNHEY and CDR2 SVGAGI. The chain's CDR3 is CASSPRTGEFSPLHF. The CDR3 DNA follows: TGTGCCAGCAGCCCTCGGACAGGGGAATTCTCACCCCTCCACTTT.

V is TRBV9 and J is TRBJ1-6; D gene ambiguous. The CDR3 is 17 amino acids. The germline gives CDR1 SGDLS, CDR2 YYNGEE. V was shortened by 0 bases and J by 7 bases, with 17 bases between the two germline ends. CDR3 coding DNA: TGTGCCAGCAGCGTAGATGGAGGTGGGGAACGGAATTCACCCCTCCACTTT. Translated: CASSVDGGGERNSPLHF.

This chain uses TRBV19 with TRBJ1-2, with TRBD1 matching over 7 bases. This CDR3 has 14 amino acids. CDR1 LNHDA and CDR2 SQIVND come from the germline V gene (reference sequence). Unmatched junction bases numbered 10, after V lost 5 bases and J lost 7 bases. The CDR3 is CASSPRTGVTGYTF. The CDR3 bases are TGTGCCAGTAGTCCCCGCACAGGGGTGACTGGCTACACCTTC.

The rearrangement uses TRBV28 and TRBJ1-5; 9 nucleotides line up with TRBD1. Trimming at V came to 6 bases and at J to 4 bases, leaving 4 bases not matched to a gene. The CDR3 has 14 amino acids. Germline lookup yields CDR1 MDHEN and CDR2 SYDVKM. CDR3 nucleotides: TGTGCCAGCAGAGCGGGACAGGGAAATCAGCCCCAGCATTTT. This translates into CASRAGQGNQPQHF. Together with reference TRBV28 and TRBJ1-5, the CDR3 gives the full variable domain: DVKVTQSSRYLVKRTGEKVFLECVQDMDHENMFWYRQDPGLGLRLIYFSYDVKMKEKGDIPEGYSVSREKKERFSLILESASTNQTSMYLCASRAGQGNQPQHFGDGTRLSIL.

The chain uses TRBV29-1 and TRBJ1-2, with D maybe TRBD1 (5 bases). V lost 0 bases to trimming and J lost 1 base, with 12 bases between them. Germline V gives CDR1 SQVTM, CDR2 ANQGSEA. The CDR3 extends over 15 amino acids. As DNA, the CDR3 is TGCAGCGTTGAAGATCGGGAGGGGATTAACTATGGCTACACCTTC. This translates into CSVEDREGINYGYTF. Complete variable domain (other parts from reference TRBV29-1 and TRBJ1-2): SAVISQKPSRDICQRGTSLTIQCQVDSQVTMMFWYRQQPGQSLTLIATANQGSEATYESGFVIDKFPISRPNLTFSTLTVSNMSPEDSSIYLCSVEDREGINYGYTFGSGTRLTVV.

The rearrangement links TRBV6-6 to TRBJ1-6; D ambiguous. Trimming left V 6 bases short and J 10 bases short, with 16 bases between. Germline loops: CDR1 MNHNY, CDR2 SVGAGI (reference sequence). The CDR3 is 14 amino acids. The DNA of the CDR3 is TGTGCCAGCAGACCTGGTCCCTTAGCCTCACCCCTCCACTTT. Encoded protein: CASRPGPLASPLHF.

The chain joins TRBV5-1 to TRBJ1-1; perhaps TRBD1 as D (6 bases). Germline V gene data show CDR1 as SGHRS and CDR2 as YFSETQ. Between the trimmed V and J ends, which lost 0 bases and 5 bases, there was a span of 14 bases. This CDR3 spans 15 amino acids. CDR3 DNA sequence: TGCGCCAGCAGCTTGGATGGGGGGGCGCTTACTGAAGCTTTCTTT. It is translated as CASSLDGGALTEAFF.

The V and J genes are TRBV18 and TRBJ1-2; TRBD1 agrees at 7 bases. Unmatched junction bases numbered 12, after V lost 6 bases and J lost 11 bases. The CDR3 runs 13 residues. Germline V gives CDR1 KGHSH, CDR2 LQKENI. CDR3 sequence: CASSTRGADRYTF. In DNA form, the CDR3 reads TGTGCCAGCTCTACCAGGGGGGCGGATCGGTACACCTTC.

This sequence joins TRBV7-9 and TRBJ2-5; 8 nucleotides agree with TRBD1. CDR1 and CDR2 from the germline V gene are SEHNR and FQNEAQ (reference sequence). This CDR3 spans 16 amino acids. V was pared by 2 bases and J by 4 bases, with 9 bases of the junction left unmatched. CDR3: CASSLSGQVRGETQYF. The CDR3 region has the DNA TGTGCCAGCAGCTTATCGGGACAGGTCAGAGGAGAGACCCAGTACTTC.

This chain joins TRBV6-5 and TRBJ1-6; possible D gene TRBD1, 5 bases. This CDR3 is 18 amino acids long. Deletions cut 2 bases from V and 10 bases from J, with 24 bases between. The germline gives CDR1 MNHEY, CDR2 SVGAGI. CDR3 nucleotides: TGTGCCAGCAGTTACCGGGTGGTTTACGGGCAGGGCGGATCACCCCTCCACTTT. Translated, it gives CASSYRVVYGQGGSPLHF.

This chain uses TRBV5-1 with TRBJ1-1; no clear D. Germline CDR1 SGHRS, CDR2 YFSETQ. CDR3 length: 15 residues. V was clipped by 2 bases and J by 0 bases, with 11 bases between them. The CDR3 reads CASSLSGYMNTEAFF. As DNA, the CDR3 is TGCGCCAGCAGCTTATCGGGTTACATGAACACTGAAGCTTTCTTT.

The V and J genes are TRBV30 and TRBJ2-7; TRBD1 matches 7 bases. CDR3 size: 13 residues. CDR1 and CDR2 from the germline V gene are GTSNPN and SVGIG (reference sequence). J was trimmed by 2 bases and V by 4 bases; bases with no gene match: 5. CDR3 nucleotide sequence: TGTGCCTGGACCGCAGGGGGAACCTACGAGCAGTACTTC. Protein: CAWTAGGTYEQYF.

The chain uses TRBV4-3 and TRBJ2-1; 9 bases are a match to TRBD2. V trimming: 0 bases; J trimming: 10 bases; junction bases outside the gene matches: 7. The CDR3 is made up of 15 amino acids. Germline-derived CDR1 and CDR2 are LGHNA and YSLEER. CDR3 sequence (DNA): TGCGCCAGCAGCCAAGATCGCGGGGGGGGTCAAGAGCAGTTCTTC. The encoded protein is CASSQDRGGGQEQFF.

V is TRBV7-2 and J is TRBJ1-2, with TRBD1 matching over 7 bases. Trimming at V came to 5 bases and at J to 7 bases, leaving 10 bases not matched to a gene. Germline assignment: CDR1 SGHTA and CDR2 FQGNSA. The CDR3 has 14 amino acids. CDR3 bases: TGTGCCAGCAGCCCACGACAGGGAAGTGGTGGCTACACCTTC. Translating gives CASSPRQGSGGYTF.

CDR3 nucleotide sequence: TGTGCCAGCAGTGTAGGGGGCGTCTATGGCTACACCTTC. As protein: CASSVGGVYGYTF. The rearrangement joins TRBV2 to TRBJ1-2; 7 bases are a match to TRBD1. J gave up 4 bases and V 4 bases, and 3 bases lay outside the gene matches. Germline V gene sequence: CDR1 SNHLY, CDR2 FYNNEI. CDR3 size: 13 residues.

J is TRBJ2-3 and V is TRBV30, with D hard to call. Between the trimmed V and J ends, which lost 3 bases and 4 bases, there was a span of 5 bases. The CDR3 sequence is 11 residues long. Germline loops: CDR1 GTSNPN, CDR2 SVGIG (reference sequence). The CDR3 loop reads CAWREADTQYF. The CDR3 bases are TGTGCCTGGAGGGAAGCAGATACGCAGTATTTT.

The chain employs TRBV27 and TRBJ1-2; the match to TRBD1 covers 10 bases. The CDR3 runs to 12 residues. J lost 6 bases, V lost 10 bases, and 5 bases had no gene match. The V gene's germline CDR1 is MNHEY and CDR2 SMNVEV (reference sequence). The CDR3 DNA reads TGTGCCACAAGGGACAGGGGAGATGGCTACACCTTC. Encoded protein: CATRDRGDGYTF.

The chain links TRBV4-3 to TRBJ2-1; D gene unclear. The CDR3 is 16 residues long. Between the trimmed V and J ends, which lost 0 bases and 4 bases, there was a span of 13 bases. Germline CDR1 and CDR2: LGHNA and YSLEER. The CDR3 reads CASSQDEGHFYNEQFF. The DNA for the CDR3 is TGCGCCAGCAGCCAAGACGAAGGGCACTTTTACAATGAGCAGTTCTTC.

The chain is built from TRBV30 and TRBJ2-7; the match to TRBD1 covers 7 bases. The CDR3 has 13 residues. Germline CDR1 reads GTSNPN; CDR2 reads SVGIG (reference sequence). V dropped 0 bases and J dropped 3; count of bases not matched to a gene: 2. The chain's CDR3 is CAWSVGDSYEQYF. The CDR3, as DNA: TGTGCCTGGAGTGTGGGGGACAGCTACGAGCAGTACTTC.

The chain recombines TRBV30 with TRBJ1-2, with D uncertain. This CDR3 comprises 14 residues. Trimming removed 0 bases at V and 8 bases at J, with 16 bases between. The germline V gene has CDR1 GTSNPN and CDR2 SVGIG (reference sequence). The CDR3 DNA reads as TGTGCCTGGAGTGTTGAGTGGGGTCTGGGAGGCTACACCTTC. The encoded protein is CAWSVEWGLGGYTF.

The chain's CDR3 is CAWSYANNEQFF. For the CDR3, the DNA is TGTGCCTGGAGTTACGCGAACAATGAGCAGTTCTTC. V is TRBV30 and J is TRBJ2-1; D gene unclear. Trimming pared 2 bases from V and 5 bases from J, leaving 7 bases between. Germline V CDR1 and CDR2: GTSNPN, SVGIG (reference sequence). The CDR3 contains 12 residues. The full variable domain, rest sourced from reference TRBV30 and TRBJ2-1, is SQTIHQWPATLVQPVGSPLSLECTVEGTSNPNLYWYRQAAGRGLQLLFYSVGIGQISSEVPQNLSASRPQDRQFILSSKKLLLSDSGFYLCAWSYANNEQFFGPGTRLTVL.

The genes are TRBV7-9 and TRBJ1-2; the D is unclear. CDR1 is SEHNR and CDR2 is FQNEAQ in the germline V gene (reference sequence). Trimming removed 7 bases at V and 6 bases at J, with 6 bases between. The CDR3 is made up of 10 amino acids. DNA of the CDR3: TGTGCCAGCAACCCCGATGGCTACACCTTC. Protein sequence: CASNPDGYTF.

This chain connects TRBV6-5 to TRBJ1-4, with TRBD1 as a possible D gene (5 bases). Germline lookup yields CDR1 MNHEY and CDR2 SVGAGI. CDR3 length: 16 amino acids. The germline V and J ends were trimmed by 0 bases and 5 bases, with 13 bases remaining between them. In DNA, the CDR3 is TGTGCCAGCAGTTACTCATCAAGGGACTTAAATGAAAAACTGTTTTTT. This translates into CASSYSSRDLNEKLFF.

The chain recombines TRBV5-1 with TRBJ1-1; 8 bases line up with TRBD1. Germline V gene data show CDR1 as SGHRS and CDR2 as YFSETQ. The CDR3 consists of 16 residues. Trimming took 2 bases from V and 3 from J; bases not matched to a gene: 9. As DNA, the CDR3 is TGCGCCAGCAGCTTCTCCGGGACAGGAGCTTACACTGAAGCTTTCTTT. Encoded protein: CASSFSGTGAYTEAFF.

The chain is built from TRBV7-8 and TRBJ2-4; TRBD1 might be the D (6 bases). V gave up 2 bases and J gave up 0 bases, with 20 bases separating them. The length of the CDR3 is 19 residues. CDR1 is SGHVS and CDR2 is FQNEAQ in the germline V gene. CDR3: CASSLKETGLNLAKNIQYF. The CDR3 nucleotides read TGTGCCAGCAGCTTAAAAGAGACAGGCCTAAACCTAGCCAAAAACATTCAGTACTTC.